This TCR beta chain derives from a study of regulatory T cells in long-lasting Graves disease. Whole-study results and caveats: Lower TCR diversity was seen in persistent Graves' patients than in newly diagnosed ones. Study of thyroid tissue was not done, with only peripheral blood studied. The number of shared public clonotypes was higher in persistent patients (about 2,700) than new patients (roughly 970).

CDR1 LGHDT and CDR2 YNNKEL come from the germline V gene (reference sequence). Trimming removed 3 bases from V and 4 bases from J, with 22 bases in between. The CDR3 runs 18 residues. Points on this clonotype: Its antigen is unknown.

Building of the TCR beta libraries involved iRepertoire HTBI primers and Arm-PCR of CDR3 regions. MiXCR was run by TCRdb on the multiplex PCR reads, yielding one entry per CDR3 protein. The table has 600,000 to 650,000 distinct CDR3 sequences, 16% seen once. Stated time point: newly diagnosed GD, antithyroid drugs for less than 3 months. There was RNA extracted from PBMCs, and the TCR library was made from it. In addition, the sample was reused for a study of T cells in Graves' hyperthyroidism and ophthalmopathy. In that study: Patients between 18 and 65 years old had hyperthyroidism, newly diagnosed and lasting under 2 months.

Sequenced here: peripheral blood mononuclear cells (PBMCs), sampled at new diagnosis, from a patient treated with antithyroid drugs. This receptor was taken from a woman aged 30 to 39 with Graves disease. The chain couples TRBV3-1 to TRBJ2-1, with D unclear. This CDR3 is CASSHQGLFPRGYNEQFF. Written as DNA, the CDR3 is TGTGCCAGCAGCCATCAAGGTCTTTTCCCCCGCGGATACAATGAGCAGTTCTTC.